One sample yielded the 32 T cell receptor beta chains listed below, sequenced in a study of shared clonotypes between healthy human individuals. The repertoire was sequenced with immunoSEQ multiplex PCR; TCRdb's copy has only in-frame clones and lacks some. Of about 2.3 million clones listed, over 85% are singletons. The sample taken for sequencing was naive CD4+ T cells from PBMCs. The subset denotes: CD45RA+ positively selected. Receptors were obtained from a man aged 18 to 30 in good health. Some clones in this sample may be carry-over from other donors' samples.

This chain joins TRBV7-3 and TRBJ2-1; 9 bases align to TRBD2. CDR3 length: 15 amino acids. V lost 3 bases to trimming and J lost 5 bases; unmatched junction nucleotides: 5. In germline, CDR1 is SGHTA, CDR2 FQGTGA. CDR3 amino acids: CASSLGLASHNEQFF. In DNA, the CDR3 is TGTGCCAGCAGCTTGGGACTAGCTTCCCACAATGAGCAGTTCTTC.

The genes are TRBV28 and TRBJ2-7, with D possibly matching TRBD2 (6 bases). Trimming removed 4 bases from V and 2 bases from J, with 15 bases in between. Germline loops: CDR1 MDHEN, CDR2 SYDVKM. The CDR3 sequence is 15 residues long. The CDR3 loop reads CASSSGTPSAYEQYF. The CDR3 nucleotides read TGTGCCAGCAGTTCCGGGACTCCTTCAGCCTACGAGCAGTACTTC.

This chain links TRBV18 with TRBJ2-5; D is unresolved. Looked up from germline, CDR1 is KGHSH and CDR2 is LQKENI. V gave up 2 bases and J gave up 3 bases, with 10 bases separating them. The CDR3 has 14 amino acids. The CDR3 protein is CASSPSFGEETQYF. CDR3 nucleotide sequence: TGTGCCAGCTCACCAAGCTTTGGGGAAGAGACCCAGTACTTC.

Remarks on this clone: Other nucleotide sequences from this sample produce the same CDR3. The chain is built from TRBV7-2 and TRBJ1-3, with D perhaps matching TRBD1 (6 bases). The CDR3 sequence is 14 residues long. CDR1 is SGHTA, CDR2 FQGNSA, per germline. The V end was cut by 5 bases, the J end by 2 bases, with 10 bases between. In nucleotides, the CDR3 is TGTGCCAGCAGCCAAGGGGGGCCTGGAAACACCATATATTTT. Amino acid sequence: CASSQGGPGNTIYF.

This clone has a single count. The chain carries TRBV27 and TRBJ2-3, with 16 bases fitting TRBD2. This CDR3 has 18 residues. Trimming cost V 5 bases and J 5 bases; bases outside gene matches: 10. Germline CDR1 MNHEY, CDR2 SMNVEV (reference sequence). CDR3 sequence: CASSLVGTSGRARDTQYF. The CDR3 DNA reads TGTGCCAGCAGTCTAGTGGGGACTAGCGGGAGGGCCCGAGATACGCAGTATTTT.

In its sample, this clone was seen once. In the same sample, other DNA sequences code for this CDR3. The J gene is TRBJ2-2, the V gene TRBV6-6; D gene unclear. CDR3 size: 12 residues. V lost 8 bases and J lost 1, with 5 bases in between. The germline gives CDR1 MNHNY, CDR2 SVGAGI (reference sequence). The CDR3 protein is CASRQNTGELFF. CDR3 sequence (DNA): TGTGCCAGCCGGCAGAACACCGGGGAGCTGTTTTTT.

This chain uses TRBV7-2 with TRBJ2-1; TRBD1 aligns across 9 bases. Losses at the gene ends were 4 bases for V and 6 bases for J; bases not matched to a gene: 7. The CDR3 spans 15 residues. Germline V gives CDR1 SGHTA, CDR2 FQGNSA. The CDR3 DNA reads TGTGCCAGCAGCTCCCATGGGACAGGGACCAATGAGCAGTTCTTC. This codes for CASSSHGTGTNEQFF.

V is TRBV18 and J is TRBJ1-5; D is undetermined. The CDR3 is made up of 13 amino acids. Germline values: CDR1 KGHSH, CDR2 LQKENI. V was clipped by 5 bases and J by 1 base, with 6 bases between them. CDR3 DNA: TGTGCCAGCTCAGAACAAAGCAATCAGCCCCAGCATTTT. This gives the protein CASSEQSNQPQHF. The full variable domain, in which reference TRBV18 and TRBJ1-5 provide the parts outside the CDR3, is NAGVMQNPRHLVRRRGQEARLRCSPMKGHSHVYWYRQLPEEGLKFMVYLQKENIIDESGMPKERFSAEFPKEGPSILRIQQVVRGDSAAYFCASSEQSNQPQHFGDGTRLSIL.

The chain employs TRBV29-1 and TRBJ1-1; tentative D call: TRBD1 (6 bases). Germline-derived CDR1 and CDR2 are SQVTM and ANQGSEA. V gave up 5 bases and J gave up 7 bases, with 17 bases separating them. This CDR3 spans 13 amino acids. Written as DNA, the CDR3 is TGCAGCGTTTTGGTAGGGGGGACGGGTGAAGCTTTCTTT. The encoded protein is CSVLVGGTGEAFF.

The V and J genes are TRBV9 and TRBJ2-1; 7 nucleotides match TRBD2. CDR3 length: 18 residues. Germline lookup yields CDR1 SGDLS and CDR2 YYNGEE. J was trimmed by 2 bases and V by 4 bases; bases with no gene match: 15. Here the CDR3 DNA reads TGTGCCAGCAGCACCGTCCTCCTCGCTAGCGGAGCCTACAATGAGCAGTTCTTC. Residues: CASSTVLLASGAYNEQFF.

The chain employs TRBV4-1 and TRBJ2-5; TRBD2 agrees at 10 bases. V shed 9 bases and J 3 bases; nucleotides not matched to a gene: 4. From germline, CDR1 is MGHRA and CDR2 YSYEKL. The CDR3 length is 13 residues. CDR3 protein: CASGLAEKETQYF. In DNA form, the CDR3 reads TGCGCCAGTGGACTAGCGGAAAAAGAGACCCAGTACTTC.

The chain joins TRBV28 to TRBJ1-2; 11 positions agree with TRBD1. Germline CDR1 MDHEN, CDR2 SYDVKM. The CDR3 length is 15 residues. Trimming cost V 5 bases and J 4 bases; bases outside gene matches: 6. The CDR3, as DNA: TGTGCCAGCAGTGCCCGGACAGGGGGCGGCTATGGCTACACCTTC. Its protein product is CASSARTGGGYGYTF.

This clone showed up just once. The genes are TRBV5-1 and TRBJ1-1; no firm D call. Germline loops: CDR1 SGHRS, CDR2 YFSETQ. This CDR3 contains 15 residues. Deletions cut 0 bases from V and 5 bases from J, with 14 bases between. In DNA form, the CDR3 reads TGCGCCAGCAGCTTGGCCGCCCCCTCGGGGACTGAAGCTTTCTTT. The encoded protein is CASSLAAPSGTEAFF.

The chain uses TRBV5-1 and TRBJ2-1, with D maybe TRBD2 (7 bases). The germline CDR1 and CDR2 sequences are SGHRS and YFSETQ. CDR3 length equals 15 residues. Trimming removed 2 bases at V and 6 bases at J, with 15 bases between. The CDR3 DNA sequence: TGCGCCAGCAGCTTTGGACAGCGGGACCTCAATGAGCAGTTCTTC. This codes for CASSFGQRDLNEQFF.

V and J are TRBV28 and TRBJ2-2; D not resolved. The CDR3 sequence is 13 residues long. Germline values: CDR1 MDHEN, CDR2 SYDVKM. V lost 7 bases to trimming and J lost 2 bases, with 8 bases between them. The CDR3 reads CASTPLNTGELFF. CDR3 sequence (DNA): TGTGCCAGCACCCCACTTAACACCGGGGAGCTGTTTTTT.

This chain uses TRBV28 with TRBJ1-2; TRBD1 might be the D (5 bases). V gave up 1 base and J gave up 1 base, with 22 bases separating them. CDR3 size: 19 residues. Germline-derived CDR1 and CDR2 are MDHEN and SYDVKM. CDR3: CASSLSEREPGRNNYGYTF. In DNA form, the CDR3 reads TGTGCCAGCAGTTTATCGGAGCGAGAACCGGGACGAAATAACTATGGCTACACCTTC.

The CDR3 DNA sequence: TGTGCCAGCAGCTTAAGGGCAGTGCCTAATGAGCAGTTCTTC. The encoded protein is CASSLRAVPNEQFF. The chain is built from TRBV7-8 and TRBJ2-1, with D unclear. The CDR3 has 14 amino acids. V was trimmed by 2 bases and J by 7 bases, leaving 12 bases between them. In germline, CDR1 is SGHVS, CDR2 FQNEAQ.

The chain joins TRBV18 to TRBJ2-7; 11 positions agree with TRBD1. The CDR3 runs 14 residues. The ends lost 2 bases at V and 5 bases at J; junction bases unmatched: 2. Germline V lookup: CDR1 KGHSH, CDR2 LQKENI. DNA of the CDR3: TGTGCCAGCTCACCATGGACAGGGGGCGACGAGCAGTACTTC. This translates into CASSPWTGGDEQYF.

The chain is built from TRBV7-2 and TRBJ2-3, with D maybe TRBD2 (5 bases). CDR3 length equals 13 residues. CDR1 is SGHTA and CDR2 is FQGNSA in the germline V gene. The V gene lost 5 bases and the J gene lost 2 bases, with 8 bases spanning the gap. The chain's CDR3 is CASSISATDTQYF. CDR3 DNA: TGTGCCAGCAGCATTAGCGCCACAGATACGCAGTATTTT.

The rearrangement uses TRBV10-3 and TRBJ2-6, with D perhaps matching TRBD2 (5 bases). Germline V lookup: CDR1 ENHRY, CDR2 SYGVKD. The CDR3 loop spans 14 amino acids. V was clipped by 4 bases and J by 4 bases, with 8 bases between them. In DNA form, the CDR3 reads TGTGCCATCAGTGTCGGGATCGGGGCCAACGTCCTGACTTTC. It codes for CAISVGIGANVLTF.

On this clone itself: The same CDR3 can be traced to other DNA sequences in this sample. The rearrangement links TRBV5-1 to TRBJ1-1, with 9 bases fitting TRBD1. From germline, CDR1 is SGHRS and CDR2 YFSETQ. V was clipped by 3 bases and J by 7 bases; unmatched bases: 1. This CDR3 has 12 residues. The CDR3 DNA is TGCGCCAGCAGCTCGGGACAGGGTGAAGCTTTCTTT. Protein: CASSSGQGEAFF.

This chain joins TRBV14 and TRBJ2-2; 8 nucleotides align to TRBD1. The V segment lost 3 bases and the J segment 3 bases; nucleotides outside the gene matches: 9. The CDR3 is 17 amino acids. The germline CDR1 and CDR2 sequences are SGHDN and FVKESK. Here the CDR3 reads CASSHRTGTGHTGELFF. CDR3 DNA sequence: TGTGCCAGCAGCCACCGCACCGGGACAGGCCACACCGGGGAGCTGTTTTTT.

V is TRBV6-1 and J is TRBJ2-7; perhaps TRBD1 as D (5 bases). Germline V gene data show CDR1 as MNHNS and CDR2 as SASEGT. V lost 7 bases to trimming and J lost 3 bases, with 13 bases between them. CDR3 length: 13 residues. The DNA of the CDR3 is TGTGCCAGCAACAAGGGGTTTGTCTACGAGCAGTACTTC. Amino acids: CASNKGFVYEQYF.

This CDR3 reads CASSPSGVSDTQYF. CDR3 sequence (DNA): TGTGCCAGCAGCCCCTCGGGGGTGTCAGATACGCAGTATTTT. This chain uses TRBV5-4 with TRBJ2-3, with a possible D match to TRBD2 (6 bases). Trimming took off 4 bases at V and 4 bases at J, with 13 bases between the two ends. The CDR3 loop spans 14 amino acids. Germline V gene sequence: CDR1 SGHNT, CDR2 YYREEE (reference sequence).

V usage is TRBV28 and J usage is TRBJ1-2; unclear D gene. The CDR3 runs 14 residues. Germline CDR1 and CDR2: MDHEN and SYDVKM. V dropped 4 bases and J dropped 0 bases, with 9 bases sitting between them. For the CDR3, the DNA is TGTGCCAGCAGTTGGTCCGGGCCTAACTATGGCTACACCTTC. This encodes CASSWSGPNYGYTF.

The chain carries TRBV10-3 and TRBJ2-7; 7 nucleotides agree with TRBD2. The CDR3 length is 14 residues. V shed 3 bases and J 2 bases; nucleotides not matched to a gene: 4. Looked up from germline, CDR1 is ENHRY and CDR2 is SYGVKD. CDR3 bases: TGTGCCATCAGTGAAAGCGGGACCACCTACGAGCAGTACTTC. Amino acid sequence: CAISESGTTYEQYF.

The chain has TRBV2 and TRBJ2-5; no definite D call. CDR3 length equals 12 residues. The V gene's germline CDR1 is SNHLY and CDR2 FYNNEI. The germline V and J ends were trimmed by 5 bases and 5 bases, with 9 bases remaining between them. The CDR3 here is CASSKNTETQYF. The CDR3, as DNA: TGTGCCAGCAGTAAAAACACGGAGACCCAGTACTTC.

As regards this clone: Other DNA sequences within the sample encode an identical CDR3. The J gene is TRBJ2-7, the V gene TRBV5-5; unclear D gene. Trimming pared 2 bases from V and 4 bases from J, leaving 7 bases between. Germline loops: CDR1 SGHKS, CDR2 YYEKEE (reference sequence). The CDR3 extends over 12 amino acids. The CDR3 DNA sequence: TGTGCCAGCAGCTTCGGACCGTACGAGCAGTACTTC. It yields the protein CASSFGPYEQYF.

In this sample, this clone turned up a few times. V gene TRBV30 combines with J gene TRBJ1-1, with D hard to call. Germline CDR1 reads GTSNPN; CDR2 reads SVGIG (reference sequence). V lost 3 bases to trimming and J lost 4 bases, with 15 bases between them. This CDR3 comprises 14 residues. Here the CDR3 reads CAWRVIHGSTEAFF. CDR3 bases: TGTGCCTGGAGGGTCATACACGGGAGCACTGAAGCTTTCTTT.

Worth noting for this clone: Sequence at one end of the junction differs from germline and may be a read error. V is TRBV19 and J is TRBJ2-7; D is undetermined. Germline V CDR1 and CDR2: LNHDA, SQIVND (reference sequence). The CDR3 spans 13 residues. CDR3 nucleotides: TGTGCCTGTAGACGGGCTAGCTCCTACGAGCAGTACTTC. It codes for CACRRASSYEQYF.

The chain joins TRBV25-1 to TRBJ2-5; 13 bases are shared with TRBD2. The V and J ends lost 0 bases and 5 bases, in that order; junction bases with no gene match: 6. The CDR3 totals 17 residues. Looked up from germline, CDR1 is MGHDK and CDR2 is SYGVNS. The CDR3 sequence: CASSEYTSGRVGETQYF. DNA for the CDR3: TGTGCCAGCAGTGAATATACTAGCGGGAGGGTAGGGGAGACCCAGTACTTC.

This clone was picked up one time. The chain carries TRBV9 and TRBJ2-3; the match to TRBD2 covers 16 bases. The length of the CDR3 is 18 residues. V lost 0 bases, J lost 3 bases, and 4 bases stayed unmatched. Germline-derived CDR1 and CDR2 are SGDLS and YYNGEE. CDR3 sequence: CASSVEGLAGGGTDTQYF. The CDR3 DNA sequence: TGTGCCAGCAGCGTAGAGGGACTAGCGGGAGGGGGGACAGATACGCAGTATTTT.